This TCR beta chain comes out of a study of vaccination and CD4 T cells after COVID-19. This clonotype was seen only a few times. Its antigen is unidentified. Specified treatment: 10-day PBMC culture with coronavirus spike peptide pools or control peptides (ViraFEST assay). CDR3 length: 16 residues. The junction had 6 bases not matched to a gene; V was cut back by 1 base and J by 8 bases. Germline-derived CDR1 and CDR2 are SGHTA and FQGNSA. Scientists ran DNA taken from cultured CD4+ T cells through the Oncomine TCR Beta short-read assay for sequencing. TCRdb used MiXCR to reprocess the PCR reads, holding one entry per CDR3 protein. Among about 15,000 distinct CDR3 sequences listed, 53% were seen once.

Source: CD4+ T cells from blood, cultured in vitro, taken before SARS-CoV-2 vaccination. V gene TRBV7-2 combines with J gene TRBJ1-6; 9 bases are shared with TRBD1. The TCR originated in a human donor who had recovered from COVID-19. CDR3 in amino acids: CASSLGGTGSDSPLHF. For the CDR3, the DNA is TGTGCCAGCAGCTTAGGAGGGACAGGGAGTGATTCACCCCTCCACTTT.